One and the same sample provided the 13 T cell receptor beta chains below, sequenced in a study of regulatory T cells in long-lasting Graves disease. Arm-PCR of CDR3 regions and iRepertoire HTBI primers were the basis on which TCR beta libraries were built. TCRdb independently ran MiXCR on the multiplex PCR reads; one entry per CDR3 protein. The table lists about 220,000 distinct CDR3 sequences, approximately 18% of them singletons. Time point meaning: newly diagnosed GD, antithyroid drugs for less than 3 months. Extracted PBMC RNA gave rise to the TCR library. The same sample was also used in a study of T cells in Graves' hyperthyroidism and ophthalmopathy.

The source was peripheral blood mononuclear cells (PBMCs), collected at new diagnosis, from a patient treated with antithyroid drugs. The receptors were sampled from a woman aged 30 to 39 with Graves disease.

V gene TRBV2 combines with J gene TRBJ1-5; no reliable D call. This CDR3 is built from 14 residues. The germline V gene has CDR1 SNHLY and CDR2 FYNNEI. Trimming cost V 6 bases and J 6 bases, with 15 bases left between them. CDR3 residues: CASSPGPYTQPQHF. CDR3 coding DNA: TGTGCCAGCAGCCCTGGACCGTACACTCAGCCCCAGCATTTT.

In the case of this clonotype: A read error is possible here, since a much larger clone lies one base away. The genes are TRBV7-9 and TRBJ1-1; D not certain. Deletions cut 5 bases from V and 5 bases from J, with 9 bases between. The CDR3 covers 12 residues. Looked up from germline, CDR1 is SEHNR and CDR2 is FQNEAQ (reference sequence). The CDR3 region has the DNA TGTGCCAGCAGCCTAACGGGGACTGAAGCTTTCTTT. Amino acids: CASSLTGTEAFF.

This clonotype was seen at least ten times. This chain uses TRBV18 with TRBJ2-1; perhaps TRBD1 as D (7 bases). Germline V gives CDR1 KGHSH, CDR2 LQKENI. V lost 3 bases and J lost 4, with 10 bases in between. The CDR3 is 14 residues long. CDR3 amino acids: CASSPPGGYNEQFF. The CDR3 DNA follows: TGTGCCAGCTCACCCCCAGGGGGGTACAATGAGCAGTTCTTC. Full variable domain (remainder filled in from reference TRBV18 and TRBJ2-1): NAGVMQNPRHLVRRRGQEARLRCSPMKGHSHVYWYRQLPEEGLKFMVYLQKENIIDESGMPKERFSAEFPKEGPSILRIQQVVRGDSAAYFCASSPPGGYNEQFFGPGTRLTVL.

This clonotype was found a few times. A read error may account for a junction end that differs from germline. The chain has TRBV18 and TRBJ2-3; D gene unclear. The end of the DNA aligns better with TRBJ2-5, so the J call may be wrong. This CDR3 region has 11 residues. CDR1 KGHSH and CDR2 LQKENI come from the germline V gene. The CDR3: CASSPKEAQYF. DNA of the CDR3: TGTGCCAGCTCGCCGAAAGAGGCCCAGTACTTC.

This clonotype was observed many times. This chain joins TRBV12-3 or TRBV12-4 and TRBJ2-1; no firm D call. V shed 7 bases and J shed 5 bases, with 18 bases lying between them. This CDR3 is built from 15 residues. CDR3 coding DNA: TGTGCCAGCACCCGAACCCTCCCGTCCGACAATGAGCAGTTCTTC. Amino acid sequence: CASTRTLPSDNEQFF.

As concerns this clonotype: A read error is likely here: a far larger clone is one base away. The rearrangement uses TRBV27 and TRBJ1-2; D perhaps matches TRBD1 (6 bases). From germline, CDR1 is MNHEY and CDR2 SMNVEV (reference sequence). This CDR3 has 13 residues. Deletions cut 8 bases from V and 4 bases from J, with 14 bases between. CDR3: CASGRTVTYGYTF. CDR3 nucleotides: TGTGCCAGCGGTCGGACAGTTACCTATGGCTACACCTTC.

The rearrangement joins TRBV2 to TRBJ2-7; 10 nucleotides align to TRBD2. This CDR3 spans 15 amino acids. V shed 8 bases, J shed 7 bases, and the junction held 14 bases outside the gene matches. Germline V gene sequence: CDR1 SNHLY, CDR2 FYNNEI. This CDR3 is CASDYRLAGFSEQYF. The CDR3 DNA reads as TGTGCCAGCGACTACCGACTAGCGGGTTTTAGTGAGCAGTACTTC. Full variable domain (outside the CDR3, taken from reference TRBV2 and TRBJ2-7): EPEVTQTPSHQVTQMGQEVILRCVPISNHLYFYWYRQILGQKVEFLVSFYNNEISEKSEIFDDQFSVERPDGSNFTLKIRSTKLEDSAMYFCASDYRLAGFSEQYFGPGTRLTVT.

There are many counts of this clonotype. The chain carries TRBV2 and TRBJ2-7; 11 nucleotides line up with TRBD2. The CDR3 runs 15 residues. Germline assignment: CDR1 SNHLY and CDR2 FYNNEI. With 6 bases clipped from V and 2 bases from J, the junction kept 6 bases outside the gene matches. Here the CDR3 DNA reads TGTGCCAGCAGGGAACTAGCGGGAGAGGCCTACGAGCAGTACTTC. Translation gives CASRELAGEAYEQYF. The variable domain in full, with the rest retrieved from reference TRBV2 and TRBJ2-7, is EPEVTQTPSHQVTQMGQEVILRCVPISNHLYFYWYRQILGQKVEFLVSFYNNEISEKSEIFDDQFSVERPDGSNFTLKIRSTKLEDSAMYFCASRELAGEAYEQYFGPGTRLTVT.

The chain carries TRBV12-3 or TRBV12-4 and TRBJ2-3, with TRBD1 as a possible D gene (6 bases). The CDR3 is 18 residues long. Trimming stripped 1 base from V and 0 bases from J, with 17 bases between. CDR3 sequence reads: CASSLVVNRVYSTDTQYF. The CDR3 nucleotides are TGTGCCAGCAGTTTAGTTGTGAACAGGGTCTACAGCACAGATACGCAGTATTTT.

This clonotype has at least ten counts. This rearrangement joins TRBV5-1 to TRBJ1-3, with 9 bases aligning to TRBD1. V lost 4 bases to trimming and J lost 0 bases; unmatched junction nucleotides: 2. Looked up from germline, CDR1 is SGHRS and CDR2 is YFSETQ. The CDR3 sequence is 15 residues long. In nucleotides, the CDR3 is TGCGCCAGCAGCAAGACAGGGGGCTCTGGAAACACCATATATTTT. It is translated as CASSKTGGSGNTIYF.

The rearrangement links TRBV7-2 to TRBJ2-3, with 10 bases aligning to TRBD2. The CDR3 is 18 amino acids. The V and J ends lost 5 bases and 14 bases, in that order; junction bases with no gene match: 25. Germline V gene sequence: CDR1 SGHTA, CDR2 FQGNSA. CDR3: CASSPVGQPGLALARGYF. Written as DNA, the CDR3 is TGTGCCAGCAGCCCAGTGGGTCAACCGGGACTAGCGCTCGCACGGGGGTATTTT.

At least ten counts were recorded for this clonotype. The chain carries TRBV28 and TRBJ2-5; D not certain. This CDR3 has 13 residues. CDR1 and CDR2 from the germline V gene are MDHEN and SYDVKM. The V gene lost 3 bases and the J gene lost 3 bases, with 8 bases spanning the gap. CDR3 loop: CASSLYREETQYF. The CDR3 DNA is TGTGCCAGCAGTTTGTACCGGGAAGAGACCCAGTACTTC.

This clonotype has at least ten counts. The CDR3, as DNA: TGCGCCAGCAGCCAAGATCTCGGGGGGCAGAGGCAGCCCCAGCATTTT. The encoded protein is CASSQDLGGQRQPQHF. The chain carries TRBV4-1 and TRBJ1-5; TRBD1 is a possible D gene (6 bases). Per germline, CDR1 MGHRA and CDR2 YSYEKL. The germline V and J ends were trimmed by 0 bases and 7 bases, with 16 bases remaining between them. The CDR3 loop spans 16 amino acids.